The clone carrying this T cell receptor beta chain was counted between two and nine times. Its antigen remains unidentified. Next came a second PCR, run for roughly 6 to 11 cycles, which used a sample-barcoded 5' primer along with a J-beta primer mix. One entry per CDR3 protein results from TCRdb running MiXCR on the 5' RACE reads. The sample carries hundreds of thousands of distinct CDR3 sequences, 52% recorded once. This sample is part of a study of blood T cells in healthy people across ages. Whole-study findings and limits: Researchers report that TCR beta diversity correlated strongly with naive T cell percentage. Getting older went along with TCR beta diversity per million T cells dropping roughly linearly.

The V end was cut by 10 bases, the J end by 5 bases, with 23 bases between. CDR3 length: 15 residues. At least 7 million PBMCs were isolated per sample. V usage is TRBV12-3 or TRBV12-4 and J usage is TRBJ1-1; D is possibly TRBD1 (6 bases). Sequencing was carried out using blood. This receptor was identified in an elderly woman in good health. Written as DNA, the CDR3 is TGTGCCACTGTCTCGAGACAGGCCCGGGGTACTGAAGCTTTCTTT. Amino acid sequence: CATVSRQARGTEAFF.